A selection of T cell receptor beta chains follows, all from one sample in a study of read filtering for tumor transcriptome and immune sequencing. TCRdb reprocessed the reads with MiXCR, giving one entry per CDR3 protein. The repertoire holds 85,000 to 100,000 distinct CDR3 sequences, with 20% to 25% as singletons. The material sequenced was a population of CD138-negative cells sorted from bone marrow. The receptor source for this set is a donor aged 40 or older with multiple myeloma. Each CDR3 is given with its conserved first and last residue. The order of the fields is CDR3 protein, V gene, clone size, CDR3 length, J gene. Size values are once, few and many counts, or a class for expanded clones, and some rows have none.

CASSRGVSYNEQFF	TRBV27	medium-sized	14	TRBJ2-1
CSVRPGVSYEQYF	TRBV29-1	many	13	TRBJ2-7
CASSPAPGTEAFF	TRBV11-2	few	13	TRBJ1-1
CASRGVQLVTSQWYF	TRBV5-6	NA	15	TRBJ2-3
CASSPRPTARETQYF	TRBV5-5	many	15	TRBJ2-5
CSVPKQGLPAEAFF	TRBV29-1	many	14	TRBJ1-1
CASSPGTSGGPTDTQYF	TRBV2	few	17	TRBJ2-3
CASSLDGPQPQHF	TRBV7-9	many	13	TRBJ1-5
CASSLPGQGKETQYF	TRBV28	many	15	TRBJ2-5
CASAKRDGNYEQYF	TRBV27	many	14	TRBJ2-7
CASSQGGSSYEQYF	TRBV14	many	14	TRBJ2-7